This is a list of T cell receptor beta chains from one sample in a study of low-dose radiotherapy and immunotherapy resistance in tumors. TCRdb independently ran MiXCR on the reads; one entry per CDR3 protein. The repertoire holds over 65,000 distinct CDR3 sequences, with around 17% as singletons. This material consisted of PBMCs, taken before treatment. Receptors were obtained from a male donor with prostate cancer. Both conserved end residues are part of each CDR3. The D gene is left open where the match is weak. Clone size is stated in some rows and not others, as once, few, many or a class when expanded.

clone_size | j_call | d_call | v_call | cdr3_aa | cdr3_nt
many | TRBJ2-1 | TRBD2 | TRBV7-2 | CASSPQSGGAEQFF | TGTGCCAGCAGCCCACAGAGCGGGGGGGCTGAGCAGTTCTTC
few | TRBJ2-3 | . | TRBV15 | CATSRYRNGDTQYF | TGTGCCACCAGCCGGTACCGTAACGGAGATACGCAGTATTTT
many | TRBJ1-3 | . | TRBV12-3/TRBV12-4 | CASSFSGSRSGNTIYF | TGTGCCAGCAGTTTCTCAGGGTCGCGCTCTGGAAACACCATATATTTT
many | TRBJ2-1 | . | TRBV28 | CASRPRAVIGDEQFF | TGTGCCAGCAGGCCCCGAGCGGTGATCGGGGATGAGCAGTTCTTC
few | TRBJ2-3 | TRBD2 | TRBV11-2 | CASSLGLAGGFFYTDTQYF | TGTGCCAGCAGCTTGGGCTTAGCGGGGGGGTTTTTTTACACAGATACGCAGTATTTT
many | TRBJ2-7 | TRBD1 | TRBV5-5 | CASSWDSYEQYF | TGTGCCAGCAGCTGGGACAGCTACGAGCAGTACTTC
few | TRBJ1-2 | TRBD1 | TRBV4-3 | CASSQVPPGQGVYTF | TGCGCCAGCAGCCAAGTCCCCCCGGGACAGGGAGTCTACACCTTC
many | TRBJ2-2 | . | TRBV11-1 | CASSLRGELFF | TGTGCCAGCAGCCTTAGGGGGGAGCTGTTTTTT
many | TRBJ2-2 | TRBD2 | TRBV6-2/TRBV6-3 | CASSYLGGGAVGTGELFF | TGTGCCAGCAGTTACCTTGGCGGGGGGGCCGTTGGGACCGGGGAGCTGTTTTTT
many | TRBJ1-5 | . | TRBV20-1 | CSALGLSNQPQHF | TGCAGTGCTCTAGGGCTCAGCAATCAGCCCCAGCATTTT
. | TRBJ1-2 | . | TRBV7-9 | CASSYGTNGYTF | TGTGCCAGCAGCTACGGGACAAATGGCTACACCTTC
many | TRBJ2-7 | TRBD2 | TRBV2 | CASGAGSGEYF | TGTGCCAGCGGGGCCGGGAGCGGGGAGTACTTC
few | TRBJ1-3 | . | TRBV5-6 | CASSDTADTIYF | TGTGCCAGCAGCGACACAGCGGACACCATATATTTT
. | TRBJ1-5 | . | TRBV2 | CASRRTGQPQHF | TGTGCCAGCCGGCGGACCGGACAGCCCCAGCATTTT
many | TRBJ2-3 | . | TRBV5-1 | CASSASSTDTQYF | TGCGCCAGCAGCGCCTCTAGCACAGATACGCAGTATTTT
many | TRBJ2-1 | TRBD1 | TRBV11-2 | CASSRTGQDYNEQFF | TGTGCCAGCAGCCGGACGGGACAGGACTACAATGAGCAGTTCTTC
many | TRBJ1-5 | . | TRBV18 | CASSATAGEVGQPQHF | TGTGCCAGCTCAGCTACGGCAGGGGAAGTAGGGCAGCCCCAGCATTTT